This paragraph reports one T cell receptor (beta chain). The data belong to a study of cytomegalovirus exposure and HLA in healthy donors. At the level of the study: One earlier analysis, a look at 200 million or so T cells, found 100 million to 130 million unique TCR beta sequences. Samples from HLA-typed donors yielded 65 million to 85 million unique TCRs in an early data release.

The PCR was carried out with 60 Vbeta primers and 13 Jbeta primers. Original processing notes: Some 10 million shared chains were among the 60 million to 80 million unique TCR beta chains that a later analysis counted. The table came from immunoSEQ multiplex PCR; TCRdb's copy has only in-frame clones and leaves some out. V and J calls and clone size are as listed in that table; D and trimming were resolved from the DNA. The sample shows about 180,000 clones, 65% to 85% of them seen only once. Trimming removed 0 bases at V and 7 bases at J, with 14 bases between. CDR3 length equals 15 residues. Germline V gene lookup returns CDR1 SGHNT and CDR2 YYREEE (reference sequence).

The sequence was collected from a man in his 60s in good health and CMV-seronegative. Sequenced input: PBMCs. The V and J genes are TRBV5-4 and TRBJ2-1; weak D call: TRBD1 (5 bases). The CDR3 coding sequence is TGTGCCAGCAGCTTGGTACAGGATGGAAGGAATGAGCAGTTCTTC. Translating it yields CASSLVQDGRNEQFF.